This TCR beta chain was captured in a study of cytomegalovirus exposure and HLA in healthy donors. The germline V gene encodes CDR1 MNHEY and CDR2 SMNVEV (reference sequence). The CDR3 loop spans 18 amino acids. The PCR had 60 Vbeta and 13 Jbeta primers. The data were produced by immunoSEQ multiplex PCR, yet TCRdb's version contains in-frame clones alone and is incomplete. Of around 190,000 clones in the sample, around 80% are singletons; the top ten hold around 1.2%. This TCR derives from a girl aged 2 to 10 in good health and CMV-seropositive. Material for sequencing was PBMCs. The chain is built from TRBV27 and TRBJ2-5; TRBD2 aligns across 12 bases. TRBJ2-7 matches the DNA end more closely, so the J call is doubtful. CDR3 sequence: CASSQLPGTSGHSYEQYF. For the CDR3, the DNA is TGTGCCAGCAGCCAACTTCCCGGGACTAGCGGGCACTCCTACGAGCAGTACTTC.